These 14 T cell receptor beta chains originate from one sample sequenced in a study of cytomegalovirus exposure and HLA in healthy donors. The PCR was carried out with 60 Vbeta primers and 13 Jbeta primers. TCRdb keeps only in-frame clones here, not all; method: immunoSEQ multiplex PCR. This sample has some 130,000 clones, with approximately 78% found just once. The sequenced sample consisted of PBMCs. The receptor source for this set is a woman aged 45-59 years in good health and CMV-seropositive.

The chain is built from TRBV7-2 and TRBJ1-2; 12 nucleotides agree with TRBD1. The CDR3 runs 13 residues. V shed 5 bases, J shed 8 bases, and the junction held 3 bases outside the gene matches. Germline lookup yields CDR1 SGHTA and CDR2 FQGNSA. The chain's CDR3 is CASSRDRGQGYTF. CDR3 nucleotides: TGTGCCAGCAGCCGGGACAGGGGGCAAGGCTACACCTTC.

The chain uses TRBV7-8 and TRBJ2-2; maybe TRBD1 (5 bases). Germline V gene sequence: CDR1 SGHVS, CDR2 FQNEAQ. The CDR3 runs to 14 residues. Trimming stripped 5 bases from V and 4 bases from J, with 11 bases between. The CDR3, as DNA: TGTGCCAGCAGCATAGACAGTACCACCGGGGAGCTGTTTTTT. Amino acid sequence: CASSIDSTTGELFF.

This chain joins TRBV7-6 and TRBJ2-1, with 7 bases matching TRBD2. The V gene end was trimmed by 2 bases and the J gene end by 5 bases; junction bases not matched to a gene: 9. Germline loops: CDR1 SGHVS, CDR2 FNYEAQ. This CDR3 contains 16 residues. The CDR3 bases are TGTGCCAGCAGCTTATCAGTAGCGGGCAATAACAATGAGCAGTTCTTC. Translated, it gives CASSLSVAGNNNEQFF.

The CDR3: CASSLTGEGTEAFF. CDR3 nucleotides: TGTGCCAGCAGTCTAACAGGGGAAGGAACTGAAGCTTTCTTT. V is TRBV27 and J is TRBJ1-1; 7 bases line up with TRBD1. In germline, CDR1 is MNHEY, CDR2 SMNVEV (reference sequence). This CDR3 is built from 14 residues. J gave up 5 bases and V 5 bases, and 8 bases lay outside the gene matches.

This clone appeared a few times. The chain joins TRBV7-2 to TRBJ2-7; 10 bases fit TRBD2. The length of the CDR3 is 16 residues. The V segment lost 4 bases and the J segment 1 base; nucleotides outside the gene matches: 7. From germline, CDR1 is SGHTA and CDR2 FQGNSA. Here the CDR3 DNA reads TGTGCCAGCAGCTCACTAGCGGGAAGGGGATCCTACGAGCAGTACTTC. This translates into CASSSLAGRGSYEQYF.

In regard to this clone: A read error may produce the germline difference seen at one junction end. The CDR3 nucleotides are TGTGCTAGCAGCCTACTTCCGGGACAGGGTGGGACCGGGGAGCTGTTTTTT. This codes for CASSLLPGQGGTGELFF. The chain is built from TRBV7-7 and TRBJ2-2; 9 nucleotides match TRBD1. CDR1 SSHAT and CDR2 FNYEAQ come from the germline V gene (reference sequence). The CDR3 contains 17 residues.

The V gene is TRBV5-1, the J gene TRBJ1-2; D not certain. This CDR3 comprises 14 residues. The V and J ends lost 0 bases and 8 bases respectively, with 14 bases between them. The germline V gene encodes CDR1 SGHRS and CDR2 YFSETQ. Here the CDR3 reads CASSLGGPSDGYTF. The CDR3 bases are TGCGCCAGCAGCTTGGGAGGGCCCTCGGACGGCTACACCTTC.

The V call is TRBV19, the J call TRBJ1-3, with unresolved D. The CDR3 covers 13 residues. V lost 9 bases to trimming and J lost 0 bases, with 9 bases between them. Germline values: CDR1 LNHDA, CDR2 SQIVND (reference sequence). For the CDR3, the DNA is TGTGCCAGCGCGAGCGGCTCTGGAAACACCATATATTTT. Its protein is CASASGSGNTIYF.

The chain has TRBV5-1 and TRBJ2-1; TRBD2 aligns across 13 bases. The CDR3 contains 16 residues. V shed 3 bases, J shed 10 bases, and the junction held 10 bases outside the gene matches. Germline CDR1 SGHRS, CDR2 YFSETQ. CDR3 sequence: CASSSLTSGGPREQFF. The DNA of the CDR3 is TGCGCCAGCAGCTCCCTGACTAGCGGGGGGCCCAGGGAGCAGTTCTTC.

Only a few counts were recorded for this clone. The J gene is TRBJ2-7, the V gene TRBV13; 10 nucleotides line up with TRBD2. The ends lost 5 bases at V and 6 bases at J; junction bases unmatched: 10. Germline V gene data show CDR1 as PRHDT and CDR2 as FYEKMQ (reference sequence). CDR3 size: 15 residues. CDR3 sequence reads: CASSLLAGEAGEQYF. CDR3 sequence (DNA): TGTGCCAGCAGCCTTCTAGCGGGAGAGGCGGGCGAGCAGTACTTC.

The CDR3 spells CASSLWRTDQYQETQYF. In nucleotides, the CDR3 is TGTGCCAGCAGTTTATGGAGGACTGATCAGTACCAAGAGACCCAGTACTTC. This rearrangement joins TRBV28 to TRBJ2-5; tentatively, D is TRBD2 (5 bases). Trimming removed 0 bases at V and 0 bases at J, with 14 bases between. The germline V gene encodes CDR1 MDHEN and CDR2 SYDVKM. The CDR3 has 17 amino acids.

This chain connects TRBV6-1 to TRBJ2-7; 7 nucleotides match TRBD1. V was clipped by 5 bases and J by 5 bases; unmatched bases: 9. CDR1 MNHNS and CDR2 SASEGT come from the germline V gene. The CDR3 is 14 amino acids. The CDR3 spells CASSYKQGIHEQYF. In DNA form, the CDR3 reads TGTGCCAGCAGTTATAAACAGGGGATCCACGAGCAGTACTTC.

This clone appeared a few times. This chain joins TRBV5-6 and TRBJ2-3, with TRBD2 identical over 7 bases. Germline V gene data show CDR1 as SGHDT and CDR2 as YYEEEE. V gave up 3 bases and J gave up 14 bases; unmatched junction bases: 12. CDR3 length equals 13 residues. The CDR3 DNA reads TGTGCCAGCAGCTACAAGGCGGGGGAATCTCTGTATTTT. The encoded protein is CASSYKAGESLYF.

This clone was observed a handful of times. The chain recombines TRBV11-2 with TRBJ2-5, with D unclear. The last part of the DNA fits TRBJ2-7 better; the J call may be wrong. Germline V CDR1 and CDR2: SGHAT, FQNNGV. The CDR3 length is 13 residues. The CDR3 DNA is TGTGCCAGCAGCTTATTGGAGTCTCTCGAGCAGTACTTC. Encoded protein: CASSLLESLEQYF.